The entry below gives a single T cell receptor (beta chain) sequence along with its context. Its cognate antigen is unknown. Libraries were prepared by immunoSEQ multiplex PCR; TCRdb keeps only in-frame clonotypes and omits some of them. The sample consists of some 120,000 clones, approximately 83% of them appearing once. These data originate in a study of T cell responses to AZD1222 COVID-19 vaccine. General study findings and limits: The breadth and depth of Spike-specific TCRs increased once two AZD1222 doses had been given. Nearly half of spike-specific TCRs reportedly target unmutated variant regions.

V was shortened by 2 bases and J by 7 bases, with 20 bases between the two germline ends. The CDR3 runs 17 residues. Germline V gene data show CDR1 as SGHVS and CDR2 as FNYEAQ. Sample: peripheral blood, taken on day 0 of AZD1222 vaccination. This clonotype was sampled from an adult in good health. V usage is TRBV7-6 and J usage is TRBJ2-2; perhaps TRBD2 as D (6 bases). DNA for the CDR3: TGTGCCAGCAGCTTAAACCTCGGCCAGGGAGGTATCGGGGAGCTGTTTTTT. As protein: CASSLNLGQGGIGELFF.